Shown below are 5 T cell receptor beta chains from a single sample sequenced in a study of T cell repertoires in cytomegalovirus infection. No antigen has been identified for these receptors. TCRdb re-called the reads through MiXCR, storing one row per CDR3 protein. The top ten clones hold less than 15% of a sample with approximately 300,000 distinct CDR3 sequences, around 25% of them seen once. This material consisted of cultured PBMCs, taken from culture after CMV antigen stimulation. These receptors came from a human donor in good health (CMV status not recorded). Some clones in this sample may be carry-over from other donors' samples.

The V call is TRBV14, the J call TRBJ2-3; D not certain. The CDR3 contains 16 residues. V was pared by 5 bases and J by 0 bases, with 15 bases between. Germline CDR1 and CDR2: SGHDN and FVKESK. CDR3 sequence reads: CASSTRFRASTDTQYF. CDR3 nucleotide sequence: TGTGCCAGCAGCACCCGATTCCGGGCTAGCACAGATACGCAGTATTTT.

The chain's CDR3 is CASSYAETQYF. DNA of the CDR3: TGTGCCAGCAGTTACGCCGAGACCCAGTACTTC. The rearrangement links TRBV6-5 to TRBJ2-5; D is undetermined. This CDR3 is built from 11 residues. Germline CDR1 is MNHEY and CDR2 is SVGAGI. Trimming removed 2 bases at V and 5 bases at J, with 3 bases between.

The chain links TRBV7-3 to TRBJ2-6; 10 bases fit TRBD1. The junction had 2 bases not matched to a gene; V was cut back by 2 bases and J by 1 base. Germline CDR1 SGHTA, CDR2 FQGTGA. The CDR3 spans 17 residues. The CDR3 here is CASSLGQGGSGANVLTF. For the CDR3, the DNA is TGTGCCAGCAGCTTAGGACAGGGGGGATCTGGGGCCAACGTCCTGACTTTC.

The rearrangement uses TRBV12-3 or TRBV12-4 and TRBJ1-4; 7 bases align to TRBD1. This CDR3 spans 14 amino acids. The ends lost 5 bases at V and 3 bases at J; junction bases unmatched: 3. CDR3 bases: TGTGCCAGCAGTGGACAGGACCCTAATGAAAAACTGTTTTTT. Its translation: CASSGQDPNEKLFF.

In this sample, this clonotype turned up many times. This chain links TRBV11-2 with TRBJ2-1; 8 positions match TRBD2. This CDR3 is built from 15 residues. The germline V gene encodes CDR1 SGHAT and CDR2 FQNNGV. The V segment lost 0 bases and the J segment 8 bases; nucleotides outside the gene matches: 6. DNA of the CDR3: TGTGCCAGCAGCTTAGATGGACTAGCATTGGATGAGCAGTTCTTC. This encodes CASSLDGLALDEQFF. Supplemented by reference TRBV11-2 and TRBJ2-1, the full variable domain reads EAGVAQSPRYKIIEKRQSVAFWCNPISGHATLYWYQQILGQGPKLLIQFQNNGVVDDSQLPKDRFSAERLKGVDSTLKIQPAKLEDSAVYLCASSLDGLALDEQFFGPGTRLTVL.